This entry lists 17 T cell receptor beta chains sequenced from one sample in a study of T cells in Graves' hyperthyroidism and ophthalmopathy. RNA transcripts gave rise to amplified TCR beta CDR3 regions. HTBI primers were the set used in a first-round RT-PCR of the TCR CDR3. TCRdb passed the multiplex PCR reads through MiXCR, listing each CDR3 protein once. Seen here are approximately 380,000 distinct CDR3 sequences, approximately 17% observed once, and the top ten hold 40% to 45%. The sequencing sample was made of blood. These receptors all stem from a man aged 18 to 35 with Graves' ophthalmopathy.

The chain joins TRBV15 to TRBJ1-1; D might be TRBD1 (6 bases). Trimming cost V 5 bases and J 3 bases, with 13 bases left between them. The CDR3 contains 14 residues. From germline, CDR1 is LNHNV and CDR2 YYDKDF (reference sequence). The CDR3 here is CATSGGRRDTEAFF. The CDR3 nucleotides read TGTGCCACCAGCGGGGGCAGGCGGGACACTGAAGCTTTCTTT.

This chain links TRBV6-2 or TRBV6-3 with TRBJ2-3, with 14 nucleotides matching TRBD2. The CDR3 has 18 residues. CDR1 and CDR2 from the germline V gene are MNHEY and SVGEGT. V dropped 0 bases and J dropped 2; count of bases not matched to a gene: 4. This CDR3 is CASSYSGLAGGLTDTQYF. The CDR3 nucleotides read TGTGCCAGCAGTTACTCCGGACTAGCGGGGGGTCTCACAGATACGCAGTATTTT.

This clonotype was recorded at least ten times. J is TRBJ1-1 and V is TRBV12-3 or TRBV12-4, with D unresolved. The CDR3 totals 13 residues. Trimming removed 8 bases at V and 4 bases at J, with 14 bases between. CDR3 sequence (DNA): TGTGCCAGCGGCAAGGAATCATCCACTGAAGCTTTCTTT. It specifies CASGKESSTEAFF.

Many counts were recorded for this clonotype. CDR3 loop: CASTETDTQYF. The CDR3 bases are TGTGCCAGCACAGAGACAGATACGCAGTATTTT. The chain joins TRBV12-3 or TRBV12-4 to TRBJ2-3; no reliable D call. The V end lost 7 bases, the J end lost 3 bases, and 5 bases lay between the germline ends. There are 11 residues in the CDR3.

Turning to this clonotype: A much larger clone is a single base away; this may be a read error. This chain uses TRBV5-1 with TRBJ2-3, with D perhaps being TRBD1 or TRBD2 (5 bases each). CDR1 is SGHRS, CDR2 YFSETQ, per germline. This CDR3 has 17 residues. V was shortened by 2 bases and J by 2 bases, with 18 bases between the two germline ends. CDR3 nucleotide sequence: TGCGCCAGCAGCTTCCGCCCCGGGGACCCAGTCACAGATACGCAGTATTTT. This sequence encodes CASSFRPGDPVTDTQYF.

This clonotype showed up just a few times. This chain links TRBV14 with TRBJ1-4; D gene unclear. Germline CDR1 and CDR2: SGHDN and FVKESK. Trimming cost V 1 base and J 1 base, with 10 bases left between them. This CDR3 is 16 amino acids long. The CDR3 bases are TGTGCCAGCAGCCAAGCTCGCAGGAAAACTAATGAAAAACTGTTTTTT. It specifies CASSQARRKTNEKLFF.

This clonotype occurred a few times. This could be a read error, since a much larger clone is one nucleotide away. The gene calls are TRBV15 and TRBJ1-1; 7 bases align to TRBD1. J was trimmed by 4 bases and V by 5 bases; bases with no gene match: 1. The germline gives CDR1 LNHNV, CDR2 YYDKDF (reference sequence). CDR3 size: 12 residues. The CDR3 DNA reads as TGTGCCACCAGCTCAGGGGGCACTGAAGCTTTCTTT. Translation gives CATSSGGTEAFF.

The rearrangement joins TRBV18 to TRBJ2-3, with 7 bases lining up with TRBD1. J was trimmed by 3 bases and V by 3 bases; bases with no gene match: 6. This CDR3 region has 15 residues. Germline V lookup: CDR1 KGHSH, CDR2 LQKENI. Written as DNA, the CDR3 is TGTGCCAGCTCACCCGGACAGGATCGGACAGATACGCAGTATTTT. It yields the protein CASSPGQDRTDTQYF.

The CDR3 DNA reads as TGTGCCAGCAGCCTCTTGCGGGAGACAGCCCTCTATTTT. This gives the protein CASSLLRETALYF. The V and J genes are TRBV7-9 and TRBJ1-3, with D possibly being TRBD1 (5 bases). The CDR3 length is 13 residues. V gave up 5 bases and J gave up 16 bases, with 21 bases separating them. CDR1 and CDR2 from the germline V gene are SEHNR and FQNEAQ (reference sequence).

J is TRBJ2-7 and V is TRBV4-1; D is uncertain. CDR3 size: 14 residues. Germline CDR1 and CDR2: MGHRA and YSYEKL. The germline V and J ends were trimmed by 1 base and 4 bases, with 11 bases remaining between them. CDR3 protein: CASSQGQTGYEQYF. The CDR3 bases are TGCGCCAGCAGCCAAGGGCAGACGGGTTACGAGCAGTACTTC.

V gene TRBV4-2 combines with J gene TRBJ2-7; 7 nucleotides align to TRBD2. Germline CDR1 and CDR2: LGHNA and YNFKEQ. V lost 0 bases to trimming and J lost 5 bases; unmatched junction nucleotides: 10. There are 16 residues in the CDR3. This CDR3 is CASSQEWPGGLDEQYF. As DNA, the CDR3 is TGTGCCAGCAGCCAAGAGTGGCCGGGGGGACTTGACGAGCAGTACTTC.

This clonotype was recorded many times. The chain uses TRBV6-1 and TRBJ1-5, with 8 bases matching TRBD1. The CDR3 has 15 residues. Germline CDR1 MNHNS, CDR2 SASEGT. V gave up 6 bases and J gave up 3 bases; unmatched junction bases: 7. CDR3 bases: TGTGCCAGCAGACCCACAGGGGGGACCAATCAGCCCCAGCATTTT. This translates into CASRPTGGTNQPQHF.

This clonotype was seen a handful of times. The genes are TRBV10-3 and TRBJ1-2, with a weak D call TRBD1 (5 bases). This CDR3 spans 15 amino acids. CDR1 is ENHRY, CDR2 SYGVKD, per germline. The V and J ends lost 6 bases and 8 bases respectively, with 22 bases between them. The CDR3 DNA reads TGTGCCATCAGCCCCGGGACGGCCCGGAGCTCAGGCTACACCTTC. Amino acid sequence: CAISPGTARSSGYTF.

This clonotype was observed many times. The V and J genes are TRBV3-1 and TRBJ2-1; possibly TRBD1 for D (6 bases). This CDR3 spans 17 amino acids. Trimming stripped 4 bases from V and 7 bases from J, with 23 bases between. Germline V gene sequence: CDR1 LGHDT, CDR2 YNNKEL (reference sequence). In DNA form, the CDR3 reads TGTGCCAGCAGCCCGTACCCAGGGACATCGACCGTGAATGAGCAGTTCTTC. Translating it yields CASSPYPGTSTVNEQFF.

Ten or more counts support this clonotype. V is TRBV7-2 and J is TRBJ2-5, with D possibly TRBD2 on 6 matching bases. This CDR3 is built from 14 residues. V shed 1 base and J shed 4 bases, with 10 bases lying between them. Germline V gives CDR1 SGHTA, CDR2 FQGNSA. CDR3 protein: CASSLGGARETQYF. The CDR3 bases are TGTGCCAGCAGCTTAGGCGGGGCTCGAGAGACCCAGTACTTC.

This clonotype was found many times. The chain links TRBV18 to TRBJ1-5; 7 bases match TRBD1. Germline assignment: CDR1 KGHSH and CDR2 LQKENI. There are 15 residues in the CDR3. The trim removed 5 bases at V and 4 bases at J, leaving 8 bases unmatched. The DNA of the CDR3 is TGTGCCAGCTCAAAGGACAGGAACCCAAATCAGCCCCAGCATTTT. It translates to CASSKDRNPNQPQHF. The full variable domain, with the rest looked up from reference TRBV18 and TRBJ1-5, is NAGVMQNPRHLVRRRGQEARLRCSPMKGHSHVYWYRQLPEEGLKFMVYLQKENIIDESGMPKERFSAEFPKEGPSILRIQQVVRGDSAAYFCASSKDRNPNQPQHFGDGTRLSIL.

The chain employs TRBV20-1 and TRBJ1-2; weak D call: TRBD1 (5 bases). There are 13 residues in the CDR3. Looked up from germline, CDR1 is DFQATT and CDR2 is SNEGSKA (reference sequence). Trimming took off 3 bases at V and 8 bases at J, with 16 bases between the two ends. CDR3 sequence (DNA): TGCAGTGCTAGGGACGGGGGGAAAGGGGGCTACACCTTC. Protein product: CSARDGGKGGYTF.